This TCR beta chain was sequenced in a study of blood T cell repertoires in COVID-19. Per the original methods: How many nucleated cells were present was estimated from reference gene primer amplification. TCRdb's table, derived via immunoSEQ multiplex PCR, lists solely in-frame clones and lacks some. The DNA was the basis for D and trimming; V, J and clone size are from that table. The sample has roughly 150,000 clones; 88% are singletons. Per germline, CDR1 SGHVS and CDR2 FQNEAQ. V shed 8 bases, J shed 6 bases, and the junction held 13 bases outside the gene matches. The CDR3 is 15 residues long. J is TRBJ1-2 and V is TRBV7-8, with TRBD1 matching 9 bases. Source material: peripheral blood. This receptor was identified in a man between 50 and 59 years old who had recovered from COVID-19. In nucleotides, the CDR3 is TGTGCCAGCTCGTACGATCCGGGACAGGGACATGGCTACACCTTC. It yields the protein CASSYDPGQGHGYTF. The whole variable domain, remainder taken from reference TRBV7-8 and TRBJ1-2, is GAGVSQSPRYKVAKRGQDVALRCDPISGHVSLFWYQQALGQGPEFLTYFQNEAQLDKSGLPSDRFFAERPEGSVSTLKIQRTQQEDSAVYLCASSYDPGQGHGYTFGSGTRLTVV.